This T cell receptor (beta chain) was captured by sequencing in a study of T cell responses to AZD1222 COVID-19 vaccine. CDR3 size: 16 residues. The germline V gene encodes CDR1 SGHNT and CDR2 YENEEA. The junction had 6 bases not matched to a gene; V was cut back by 3 bases and J by 6 bases. The repertoire was sequenced with immunoSEQ multiplex PCR; TCRdb's copy has only in-frame clones and lacks some. The sample holds roughly 93,000 clones, 90% seen once. Here the sequenced sample was peripheral blood, taken on day 0 of AZD1222 vaccination. The clonotype was recovered from an adult in good health. The rearrangement uses TRBV11-3 and TRBJ2-1; 12 nucleotides align to TRBD2. DNA of the CDR3: TGTGCCAGCAGCTTGGGCCGACTAGCGGGAGTCAATGAGCAGTTCTTC. Its protein is CASSLGRLAGVNEQFF.